Described below is a single T cell receptor (beta chain) sequence and its context. As originally analysed: Nucleated cell counts were estimated from reference gene primer amplification. Profiled with immunoSEQ multiplex PCR; TCRdb holds only in-frame clones, not every one. V, J and clone size were drawn from that table, and D and trimming were deduced from the DNA. The sample lists about 190,000 clones; just under 85% were seen once. This specimen comes from a study of blood T cell repertoires in COVID-19. Study background: Samples representing acute and convalescent COVID-19 were sourced from the United States, Italy and Spain. PBMCs, B-cell-depleted T cells, or T cells provided the cDNA or gDNA that made up the material.

The source of this sequence is a woman in her 70s with active or convalescent COVID-19. Sequencing was performed on peripheral blood.

Here the CDR3 DNA reads TGTGCCAGCAGCTCCCGGACAGGAACGAACACCGGGGAGCTGTTTTTT. Translating it yields CASSSRTGTNTGELFF. V usage is TRBV7-2 and J usage is TRBJ2-2; 7 nucleotides line up with TRBD1. The CDR3 totals 16 residues. After removal of 4 bases from V and 0 bases from J, the junction contained 5 bases not matched to a gene. CDR1 and CDR2 (germline): SGHTA, FQGNSA.